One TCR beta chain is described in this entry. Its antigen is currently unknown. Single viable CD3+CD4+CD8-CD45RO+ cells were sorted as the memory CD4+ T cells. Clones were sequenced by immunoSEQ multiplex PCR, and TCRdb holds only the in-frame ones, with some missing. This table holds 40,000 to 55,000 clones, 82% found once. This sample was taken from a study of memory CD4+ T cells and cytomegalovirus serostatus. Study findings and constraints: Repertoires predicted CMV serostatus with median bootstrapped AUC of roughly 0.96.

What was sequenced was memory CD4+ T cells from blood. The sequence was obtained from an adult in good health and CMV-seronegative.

The CDR3 reads CSAAQGSEQYF. CDR3 in DNA: TGCAGTGCAGCCCAGGGGAGCGAGCAGTACTTC. This rearrangement joins TRBV20-1 to TRBJ2-7; a weak D match, TRBD1 (6 bases). There are 11 residues in the CDR3. V gave up 6 bases and J gave up 6 bases, with 12 bases separating them. Germline CDR1 is DFQATT and CDR2 is SNEGSKA (reference sequence).